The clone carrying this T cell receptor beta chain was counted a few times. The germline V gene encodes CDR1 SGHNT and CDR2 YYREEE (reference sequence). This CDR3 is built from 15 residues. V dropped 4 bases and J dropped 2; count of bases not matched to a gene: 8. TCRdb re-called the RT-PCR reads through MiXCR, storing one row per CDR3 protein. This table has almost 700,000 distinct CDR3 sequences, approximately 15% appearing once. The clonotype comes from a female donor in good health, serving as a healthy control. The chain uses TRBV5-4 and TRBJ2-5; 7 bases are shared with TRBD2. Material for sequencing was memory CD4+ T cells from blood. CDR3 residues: CASSNPRDYQETQYF. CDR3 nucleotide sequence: TGTGCCAGCAGCAACCCACGGGACTATCAAGAGACCCAGTACTTC.